The 9 T cell receptor beta chains below come from one sample, sequenced in a study of hypomethylating agent response in myelodysplastic syndrome. Method: immunoSEQ multiplex PCR; TCRdb's copy keeps in-frame clones and lacks some. The sample gives some 3,000 clones, about four fifths of which show up once; 12% is in the top ten. The material was bone marrow, obtained before or after starting hypomethylating agent treatment for myelodysplastic syndrome (not recorded which). The receptors stem from a human donor with myelodysplastic syndrome.

This clone was counted a few times. The V call is TRBV29-1, the J call TRBJ1-4; TRBD1 is a possible D gene (6 bases). Germline CDR1 SQVTM, CDR2 ANQGSEA. The CDR3 sequence is 11 residues long. V lost 7 bases, J lost 7 bases, and 10 bases lay in between. The CDR3 protein is CSGTAREKLFF. The CDR3 coding sequence is TGCAGCGGGACAGCCCGTGAAAAACTGTTTTTT.

The chain is built from TRBV5-1 and TRBJ2-7; D is uncertain. V lost 5 bases, J lost 5 bases, and 14 bases lay in between. Germline CDR1 SGHRS, CDR2 YFSETQ. The length of the CDR3 is 13 residues. This CDR3 is CASSRLTPDEQYF. The DNA of the CDR3 is TGCGCCAGCAGTCGTCTTACGCCCGACGAGCAGTACTTC.

V is TRBV7-3 and J is TRBJ2-3, with 13 bases matching TRBD2. Trimming at V came to 1 base and at J to 5 bases, leaving 15 bases not matched to a gene. The CDR3 totals 20 residues. The V gene's germline CDR1 is SGHTA and CDR2 FQGTGA. CDR3 DNA: TGTGCCAGCAGCTTAAATTCGGGGAGGACTAGCGGGGGCAGAGGAGATACGCAGTATTTT. This encodes CASSLNSGRTSGGRGDTQYF. The whole variable domain, filled in from reference TRBV7-3 and TRBJ2-3, reads GAGVSQTPSNKVTEKGKYVELRCDPISGHTALYWYRQSLGQGPEFLIYFQGTGAADDSGLPNDRFFAVRPEGSVSTLKIQRTERGDSAVYLCASSLNSGRTSGGRGDTQYFGPGTRLTVL.

The J gene is TRBJ1-1, the V gene TRBV10-2; tentatively, D is TRBD1 (6 bases). V dropped 4 bases and J dropped 5 bases, with 14 bases sitting between them. CDR1 is WSHSY and CDR2 is SAAADI in the germline V gene. This CDR3 is 14 amino acids long. Written as DNA, the CDR3 is TGCGCCAGCAGTGTTTCGGGGGGGCGAACTGAAGCTTTCTTT. This encodes CASSVSGGRTEAFF.

J is TRBJ2-1 and V is TRBV7-2; D gene unclear. Trimming cost V 2 bases and J 9 bases, with 8 bases left between them. The germline V gene encodes CDR1 SGHTA and CDR2 FQGNSA. This CDR3 has 12 residues. DNA of the CDR3: TGTGCCAGCAGCTTATTATCAGGTGAGCAGTTCTTC. It codes for CASSLLSGEQFF.

The rearrangement joins TRBV19 to TRBJ1-1; 12 bases align to TRBD1. The CDR3 has 15 residues. V was clipped by 7 bases and J by 4 bases; unmatched bases: 7. Germline CDR1 is LNHDA and CDR2 is SQIVND (reference sequence). DNA of the CDR3: TGTGCCAGTACCTGGGACAGGGGGCCGGGCACTGAAGCTTTCTTT. Translating gives CASTWDRGPGTEAFF.

The genes are TRBV18 and TRBJ1-1; no definite D call. Germline CDR1 is KGHSH and CDR2 is LQKENI. V lost 0 bases and J 7 bases, leaving 9 bases between the germline ends. There are 13 residues in the CDR3. CDR3 sequence: CASSPPMVREAFF. CDR3 nucleotides: TGTGCCAGCTCACCACCCATGGTCCGTGAAGCTTTCTTT. The entire variable domain, with the rest obtained from reference TRBV18 and TRBJ1-1, is as follows: NAGVMQNPRHLVRRRGQEARLRCSPMKGHSHVYWYRQLPEEGLKFMVYLQKENIIDESGMPKERFSAEFPKEGPSILRIQQVVRGDSAAYFCASSPPMVREAFFGQGTRLTVV.

This clone was seen just once. The chain carries TRBV29-1 and TRBJ2-2; tentatively, D is TRBD1 (6 bases). The CDR3 spans 14 residues. CDR1 is SQVTM and CDR2 is ANQGSEA in the germline V gene. The ends were cut back, 1 base at V and 4 bases at J, with 10 bases in the middle. In DNA, the CDR3 is TGCAGCGTTGAAGCTACAGGGTTCACCGGGGAGCTGTTTTTT. Protein sequence: CSVEATGFTGELFF.

The rearrangement uses TRBV11-3 and TRBJ2-5, with D maybe TRBD2 (5 bases). The CDR3 has 14 amino acids. Germline assignment: CDR1 SGHNT and CDR2 YENEEA. V lost 5 bases and J 5 bases, leaving 15 bases between the germline ends. In nucleotides, the CDR3 is TGTGCCAGCAGCCTACGGACTTATCAGGAGACCCAGTACTTC. This gives the protein CASSLRTYQETQYF.